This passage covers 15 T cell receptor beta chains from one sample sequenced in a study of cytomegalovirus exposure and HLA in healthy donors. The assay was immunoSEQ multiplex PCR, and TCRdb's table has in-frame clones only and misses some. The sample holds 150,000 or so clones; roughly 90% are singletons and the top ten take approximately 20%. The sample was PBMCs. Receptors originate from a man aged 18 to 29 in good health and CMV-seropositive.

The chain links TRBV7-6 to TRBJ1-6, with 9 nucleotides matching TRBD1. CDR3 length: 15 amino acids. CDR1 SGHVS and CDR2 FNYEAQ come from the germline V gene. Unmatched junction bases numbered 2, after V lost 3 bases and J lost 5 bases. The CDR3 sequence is CASSLGDRDNSPLHF. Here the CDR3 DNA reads TGTGCCAGCAGCTTGGGGGACAGGGATAATTCACCCCTCCACTTT.

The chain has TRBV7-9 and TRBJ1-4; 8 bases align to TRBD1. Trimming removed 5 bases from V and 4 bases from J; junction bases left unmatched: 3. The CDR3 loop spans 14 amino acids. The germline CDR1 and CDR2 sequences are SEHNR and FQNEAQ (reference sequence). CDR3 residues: CASSVQGGNEKLFF. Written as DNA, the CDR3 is TGTGCCAGCAGCGTACAGGGGGGTAATGAAAAACTGTTTTTT. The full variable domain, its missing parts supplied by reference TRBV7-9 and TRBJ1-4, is DTGVSQNPRHKITKRGQNVTFRCDPISEHNRLYWYRQTLGQGPEFLTYFQNEAQLEKSRLLSDRFSAERPKGSFSTLEIQRTEQGDSAMYLCASSVQGGNEKLFFGSGTQLSVL.

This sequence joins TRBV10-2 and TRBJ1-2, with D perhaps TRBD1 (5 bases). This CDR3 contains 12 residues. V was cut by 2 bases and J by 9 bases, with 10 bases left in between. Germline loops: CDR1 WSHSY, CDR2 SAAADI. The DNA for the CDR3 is TGCGCCAGCAGTGAGCCGGGGGAGAGCTACACCTTC. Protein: CASSEPGESYTF.

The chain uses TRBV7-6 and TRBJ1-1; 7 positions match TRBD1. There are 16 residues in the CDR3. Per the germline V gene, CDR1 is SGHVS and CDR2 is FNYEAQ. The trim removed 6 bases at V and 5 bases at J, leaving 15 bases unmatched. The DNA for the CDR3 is TGTGCCAGCAGTAGGGGTAGTGACAGGGAAATAACTGAAGCTTTCTTT. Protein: CASSRGSDREITEAFF.

The DNA of the CDR3 is TGTGCCAGCAGCCCCCCCCGGGAAGAGACCCAGTACTTC. Encoded protein: CASSPPREETQYF. The chain couples TRBV9 to TRBJ2-5; no clear D gene. The CDR3 extends over 13 amino acids. Trimming removed 4 bases from V and 3 bases from J, with 10 bases in between. The germline V gene has CDR1 SGDLS and CDR2 YYNGEE. Variable domain in full (rest from reference TRBV9 and TRBJ2-5): DSGVTQTPKHLITATGQRVTLRCSPRSGDLSVYWYQQSLDQGLQFLIQYYNGEERAKGNILERFSAQQFPDLHSELNLSSLELGDSALYFCASSPPREETQYFGPGTRLLVL.

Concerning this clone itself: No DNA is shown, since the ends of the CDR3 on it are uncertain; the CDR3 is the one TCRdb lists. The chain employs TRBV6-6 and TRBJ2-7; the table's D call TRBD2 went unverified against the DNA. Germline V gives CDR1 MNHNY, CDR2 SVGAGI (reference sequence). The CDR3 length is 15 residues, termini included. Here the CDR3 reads CASSSSGVSSYEQYF.

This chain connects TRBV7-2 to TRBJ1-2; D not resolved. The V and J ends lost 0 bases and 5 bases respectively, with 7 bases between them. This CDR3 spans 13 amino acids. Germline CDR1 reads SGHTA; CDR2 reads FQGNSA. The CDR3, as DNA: TGTGCCAGCAGCTTAGCGACGGAGTATGGCTACACCTTC. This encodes CASSLATEYGYTF.

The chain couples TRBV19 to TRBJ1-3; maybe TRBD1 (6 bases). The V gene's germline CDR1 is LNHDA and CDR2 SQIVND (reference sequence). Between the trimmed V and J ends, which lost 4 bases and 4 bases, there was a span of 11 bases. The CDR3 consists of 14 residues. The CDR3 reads CASSTQGSGNTIYF. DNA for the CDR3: TGTGCCAGTAGTACACAGGGTTCCGGAAACACCATATATTTT.

CDR3 sequence reads: CAISESEEGGYGYTF. The CDR3, as DNA: TGTGCCATCAGTGAGTCGGAGGAGGGTGGGTATGGCTACACCTTC. The chain links TRBV10-3 to TRBJ1-2; the D is unclear. The V gene lost 0 bases and the J gene lost 5 bases, with 13 bases spanning the gap. The CDR3 is made up of 15 amino acids. From germline, CDR1 is ENHRY and CDR2 SYGVKD.

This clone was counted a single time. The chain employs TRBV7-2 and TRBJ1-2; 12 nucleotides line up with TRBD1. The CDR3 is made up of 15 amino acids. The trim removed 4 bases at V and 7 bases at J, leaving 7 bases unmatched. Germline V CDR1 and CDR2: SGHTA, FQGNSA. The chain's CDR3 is CASSSQGQGAGGYTF. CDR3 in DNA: TGTGCCAGCAGCTCACAGGGACAGGGGGCCGGTGGCTACACCTTC.

In DNA form, the CDR3 reads TGTGCCAGCAGTGCGGGGGGCTGGTACGAGCAGTACTTC. Encoded protein: CASSAGGWYEQYF. V is TRBV6-1 and J is TRBJ2-7; the D gene is possibly TRBD2 (7 bases). CDR3 size: 13 residues. V lost 4 bases and J lost 4, with 11 bases in between. Germline CDR1 reads MNHNS; CDR2 reads SASEGT.

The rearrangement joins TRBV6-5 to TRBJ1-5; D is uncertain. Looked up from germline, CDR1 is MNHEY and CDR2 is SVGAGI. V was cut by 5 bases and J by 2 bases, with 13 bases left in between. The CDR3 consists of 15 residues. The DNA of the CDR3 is TGTGCCAGCAGTACGTTTGTCGGTGGCAATCAGCCCCAGCATTTT. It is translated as CASSTFVGGNQPQHF.

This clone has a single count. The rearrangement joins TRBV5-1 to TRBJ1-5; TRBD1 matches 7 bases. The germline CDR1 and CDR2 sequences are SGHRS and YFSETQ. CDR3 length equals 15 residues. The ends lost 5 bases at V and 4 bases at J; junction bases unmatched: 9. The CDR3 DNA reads TGCGCCAGCAGTTTGACAGGGAGTGGGAATCAGCCCCAGCATTTT. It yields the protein CASSLTGSGNQPQHF.

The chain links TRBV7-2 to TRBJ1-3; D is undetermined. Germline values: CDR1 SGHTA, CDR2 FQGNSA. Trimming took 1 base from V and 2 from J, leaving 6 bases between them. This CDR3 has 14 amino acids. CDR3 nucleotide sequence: TGTGCCAGCAGCTTAGGGCATGCTGGAAACACCATATATTTT. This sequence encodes CASSLGHAGNTIYF. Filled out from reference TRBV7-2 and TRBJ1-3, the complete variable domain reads GAGVSQSPSNKVTEKGKDVELRCDPISGHTALYWYRQSLGQGLEFLIYFQGNSAPDKSGLPSDRFSAERTGGSVSTLTIQRTQQEDSAVYLCASSLGHAGNTIYFGEGSWLTVV.

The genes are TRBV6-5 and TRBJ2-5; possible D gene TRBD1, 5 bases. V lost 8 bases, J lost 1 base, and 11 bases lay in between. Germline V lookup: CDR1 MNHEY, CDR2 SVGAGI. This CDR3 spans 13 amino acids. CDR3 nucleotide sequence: TGTGCCAGCCGTGGGGCAGTCCAAGAGACCCAGTACTTC. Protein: CASRGAVQETQYF.